These 2 T cell receptor beta chains were sequenced from one sample in a study of T cells in tuberculosis. Method: immunoSEQ multiplex PCR; TCRdb's copy keeps in-frame clones and lacks some. The sample shows roughly 61,000 clones, over 75% of them seen only once. After thawing and overnight rest, PBMC were stained with GMM-loaded CD1B tetramer, viability dye and anti-CD3 for sorting. The lipid loaded on the CD1B tetramers was C32 glucose monomycolate from Rhodococcus equi. The sequenced sample consisted of CD1b-GMM tetramer-negative cells sorted from PBMCs. Source of these receptors: an adult woman with latent tuberculosis.

This rearrangement joins TRBV28 to TRBJ2-3; TRBD2 agrees at 8 bases. CDR3 length: 15 amino acids. The V and J ends lost 6 bases and 6 bases, in that order; junction bases with no gene match: 11. CDR1 is MDHEN, CDR2 SYDVKM, per germline. The DNA for the CDR3 is TGTGCCAGCAGCCTTGACGTGGGCGGGGGGGATACGCAGTATTTT. It codes for CASSLDVGGGDTQYF.

This chain links TRBV7-8 with TRBJ1-1; 10 bases line up with TRBD1. CDR3 length equals 19 residues. The germline CDR1 and CDR2 sequences are SGHVS and FQNEAQ. V lost 4 bases, J lost 1 base, and 15 bases stayed unmatched. The CDR3 DNA follows: TGTGCCAGCAGCTCTCCGGGACAGGGGTTCTTGTCGAGGAACACTGAAGCTTTCTTT. It yields the protein CASSSPGQGFLSRNTEAFF.